The 10 T cell receptor beta chains below were found in one sample sequenced in a study of shared clonotypes between healthy human individuals. Clones were sequenced by immunoSEQ multiplex PCR, and TCRdb holds only the in-frame ones, with some missing. The sample contains about 1.5 million clones, roughly 96% of which appear only once. The specimen was naive CD4+ T cells sorted from blood. Subset specified: CD45RA+ positively selected. The receptors were sampled from a man aged 30-40 years in good health.

For this clone: The same CDR3 is also encoded by other DNA sequences in this sample. The V and J genes are TRBV5-4 and TRBJ1-4; weak D call: TRBD1 (5 bases). The germline CDR1 and CDR2 sequences are SGHNT and YYREEE (reference sequence). The CDR3 has 14 residues. Trimming removed 0 bases from V and 4 bases from J, with 7 bases in between. CDR3 loop: CASSLAGGNEKLFF. CDR3 nucleotides: TGTGCCAGCAGCTTGGCCGGGGGTAATGAAAAACTGTTTTTT.

The chain couples TRBV19 to TRBJ2-3, with D possibly being TRBD2 (6 bases). Looked up from germline, CDR1 is LNHDA and CDR2 is SQIVND (reference sequence). The length of the CDR3 is 15 residues. With 7 bases removed from V and 0 bases from J, the gap between germline ends came to 14 bases. The CDR3 is CASIPGDSSTDTQYF. The CDR3 nucleotides are TGTGCCAGTATCCCTGGGGACTCGAGCACAGATACGCAGTATTTT.

The chain employs TRBV18 and TRBJ2-5; maybe TRBD2 (5 bases). The CDR3 totals 14 residues. With 3 bases removed from V and 3 bases from J, the gap between germline ends came to 11 bases. CDR1 and CDR2 from the germline V gene are KGHSH and LQKENI. CDR3 sequence: CASSPRTVEETQYF. In DNA form, the CDR3 reads TGTGCCAGCTCACCTCGGACTGTTGAAGAGACCCAGTACTTC.

The chain carries TRBV7-9 and TRBJ2-1, with D possibly called TRBD1 or TRBD2 (5 bases each). Germline V CDR1 and CDR2: SEHNR, FQNEAQ (reference sequence). CDR3 size: 14 residues. V lost 3 bases and J lost 10, with 16 bases in between. CDR3 bases: TGTGCCAGCAGCTTTCAGGGAACAGCGGCCGAGCAGTTCTTC. This sequence encodes CASSFQGTAAEQFF.

This sequence joins TRBV2 and TRBJ2-5; weak D call: TRBD2 (6 bases). This CDR3 is 16 amino acids long. V was clipped by 6 bases and J by 3 bases, with 20 bases between them. Germline V gives CDR1 SNHLY, CDR2 FYNNEI. CDR3 bases: TGTGCCAGCAGCACCCACGGGGGAGGATTGGAAGAGACCCAGTACTTC. It encodes CASSTHGGGLEETQYF. Together with reference TRBV2 and TRBJ2-5, the CDR3 gives the full variable domain: EPEVTQTPSHQVTQMGQEVILRCVPISNHLYFYWYRQILGQKVEFLVSFYNNEISEKSEIFDDQFSVERPDGSNFTLKIRSTKLEDSAMYFCASSTHGGGLEETQYFGPGTRLLVL.

This chain uses TRBV5-4 with TRBJ2-1, with 7 bases identical to TRBD2. V lost 5 bases to trimming and J lost 7 bases; unmatched junction nucleotides: 12. The germline V gene encodes CDR1 SGHNT and CDR2 YYREEE (reference sequence). The CDR3 extends over 15 amino acids. This chain's CDR3 is CASRNNGRPGNEQFF. CDR3 in DNA: TGTGCCAGCAGAAATAACGGGAGGCCGGGGAATGAGCAGTTCTTC.

The chain employs TRBV18 and TRBJ2-2; perhaps TRBD1 as D (5 bases). The CDR3 consists of 17 residues. Germline V gene sequence: CDR1 KGHSH, CDR2 LQKENI. V shed 6 bases and J shed 0 bases, with 17 bases lying between them. The CDR3 nucleotides read TGTGCCAGCTCGCAACTTAGACAGACACCGAACACCGGGGAGCTGTTTTTT. As protein: CASSQLRQTPNTGELFF.

This chain links TRBV5-5 with TRBJ2-2; 11 nucleotides agree with TRBD2. There are 16 residues in the CDR3. Germline V gene sequence: CDR1 SGHKS, CDR2 YYEKEE (reference sequence). Germline trimming cut 2 bases from V and 7 bases from J; bases unmatched to any gene: 7. CDR3 protein: CASSFRLAGTGGELFF. The DNA of the CDR3 is TGTGCCAGCAGCTTTCGACTAGCGGGGACAGGCGGGGAGCTGTTTTTT.

The rearrangement joins TRBV7-9 to TRBJ2-3, with 8 bases matching TRBD2. The germline CDR1 and CDR2 sequences are SEHNR and FQNEAQ (reference sequence). Germline trimming cut 6 bases from V and 3 bases from J; bases unmatched to any gene: 11. CDR3 length: 16 residues. CDR3 sequence: CASRQNGRGITDTQYF. The DNA for the CDR3 is TGTGCCAGCAGGCAAAACGGGAGGGGCATTACAGATACGCAGTATTTT. Filled out from reference TRBV7-9 and TRBJ2-3, the complete variable domain reads DTGVSQNPRHKITKRGQNVTFRCDPISEHNRLYWYRQTLGQGPEFLTYFQNEAQLEKSRLLSDRFSAERPKGSFSTLEIQRTEQGDSAMYLCASRQNGRGITDTQYFGPGTRLTVL.

J is TRBJ2-2 and V is TRBV14; TRBD2 aligns across 10 bases. CDR1 and CDR2 (germline): SGHDN, FVKESK. The V and J ends lost 4 bases and 7 bases, in that order; junction bases with no gene match: 12. The CDR3 totals 17 residues. Here the CDR3 reads CASSPWELAGFNGELFF. The CDR3 region has the DNA TGTGCCAGCAGCCCCTGGGAACTAGCGGGATTTAACGGGGAGCTGTTTTTT. The full variable domain, its missing parts supplied by reference TRBV14 and TRBJ2-2, is EAGVTQFPSHSVIEKGQTVTLRCDPISGHDNLYWYRRVMGKEIKFLLHFVKESKQDESGMPNNRFLAERTGGTYSTLKVQPAELEDSGVYFCASSPWELAGFNGELFFGEGSRLTVL.